The rows below give T cell receptor beta chains drawn from one sample of a study of blood T cell repertoires in COVID-19. Libraries were prepared by immunoSEQ multiplex PCR; TCRdb keeps only in-frame clonotypes and omits some of them. The table lists hundreds of thousands of clones, roughly 89% of them singletons, with 2.5% to 3% in the top ten. The sequenced sample was PBMCs or T cells enriched from blood (not recorded which). All receptors come from a woman aged 45 to 65 who had been exposed to COVID-19. The CDR3 runs from the conserved cysteine through the conserved F or W. The D gene is left open where the match is weak. Not every row has a clone size; where given, it reads once, few, many or a size class.

D: -
size: -
J: TRBJ2-7
V: TRBV4-1
CDR3: CASSLSQQGGLYEQYF
DNA: TGCGCCAGCAGCCTAAGCCAACAGGGTGGGTTATACGAGCAGTACTTC

D: -
size: -
J: TRBJ2-7
V: TRBV3-1/TRBV3-2
CDR3: CASSQAGGPYEQYF
DNA: TGTGCCAGCAGCCAAGCCGGGGGTCCCTACGAGCAGTACTTC

D: -
size: -
J: TRBJ2-7
V: TRBV15
CDR3: CATSREASGVTVTYEQYF
DNA: TGTGCCACCAGCAGAGAGGCCTCCGGAGTGACAGTTACCTACGAGCAGTACTTC

D: -
size: few
J: TRBJ1-4
V: TRBV2
CDR3: CASKDSLNEKLFF
DNA: TGTGCCAGCAAGGACAGCCTTAATGAAAAACTGTTTTTT

D: -
size: few
J: TRBJ1-2
V: TRBV27
CDR3: CASSSSGVRGYTF
DNA: TGTGCCAGCAGTTCCTCAGGGGTTCGTGGCTACACCTTC

D: TRBD1
size: -
J: TRBJ1-1
V: TRBV11-2
CDR3: CASSLAGGNTEAFF
DNA: TGTGCCAGCAGCTTAGCAGGGGGGAACACTGAAGCTTTCTTT

D: -
size: few
J: TRBJ1-5
V: TRBV19
CDR3: CASSMASGSSNQPQHF
DNA: TGTGCCAGTAGTATGGCAAGTGGTTCTAGCAATCAGCCCCAGCATTTT

D: -
size: -
J: TRBJ1-1
V: TRBV3-1/TRBV3-2
CDR3: CASSLGGTTNTEAFF
DNA: TGTGCCAGCAGCCTTGGGGGGACGACAAACACTGAAGCTTTCTTT

D: -
size: once
J: TRBJ2-7
V: TRBV9
CDR3: CASSTGTRGTYEQYF
DNA: TGTGCCAGCAGCACCGGGACTCGGGGGACCTACGAGCAGTACTTC

D: TRBD1
size: -
J: TRBJ1-4
V: TRBV2
CDR3: CASSEGQGFGEKLFF
DNA: TGTGCCAGCAGTGAAGGACAGGGGTTTGGTGAAAAACTGTTTTTT

D: TRBD2
size: once
J: TRBJ2-1
V: TRBV28
CDR3: CASTELAGNPYNEQFF
DNA: TGTGCCAGCACTGAACTAGCGGGGAACCCCTACAATGAGCAGTTCTTC

D: TRBD1
size: -
J: TRBJ1-1
V: TRBV15
CDR3: CATSRTGVWNTEAFF
DNA: TGTGCCACCAGCAGGACAGGGGTTTGGAACACTGAAGCTTTCTTT

D: -
size: -
J: TRBJ1-4
V: TRBV2
CDR3: CASKPGAANEKLFF
DNA: TGTGCCAGCAAACCAGGGGCGGCTAATGAAAAACTGTTTTTT

D: -
size: -
J: TRBJ1-1
V: TRBV11-2
CDR3: CASSHDSPGTAFF
DNA: TGTGCCAGCAGCCACGACAGTCCTGGAACGGCTTTCTTT

D: -
size: -
J: TRBJ1-2
V: TRBV5-1
CDR3: CASSLDGYYGYTF
DNA: TGCGCCAGCAGCTTGGACGGGTACTATGGCTACACCTTC

D: TRBD1
size: -
J: TRBJ2-2
V: TRBV14
CDR3: CASSRRDRGAGELFF
DNA: TGTGCCAGCAGCCGTCGGGACAGGGGGGCCGGGGAGCTGTTTTTT

D: -
size: -
J: TRBJ1-1
V: TRBV5-1
CDR3: CASSLPRTENTEAFF
DNA: TGCGCCAGCAGCTTACCCCGAACAGAAAACACTGAAGCTTTCTTT

D: -
size: -
J: TRBJ2-3
V: TRBV11-1
CDR3: CASSLVPADTQYF
DNA: TGTGCCAGCAGCTTAGTCCCGGCAGATACGCAGTATTTT

D: -
size: -
J: TRBJ2-2
V: TRBV7-9
CDR3: CASSDPREGVRNTGELFF
DNA: TGTGCCAGCAGTGACCCCAGAGAGGGCGTTAGGAACACCGGGGAGCTGTTTTTT

D: -
size: -
J: TRBJ2-7
V: TRBV11-2
CDR3: CASSPFPGEQYF
DNA: TGTGCCAGCAGCCCCTTCCCAGGCGAGCAGTACTTC

D: TRBD1
size: -
J: TRBJ1-2
V: TRBV27
CDR3: CASSPTQGAGYGYTF
DNA: TGTGCCAGCAGTCCTACTCAGGGGGCGGGCTATGGCTACACCTTC

D: TRBD2
size: -
J: TRBJ2-5
V: TRBV19
CDR3: CASSIGAGGRETQYF
DNA: TGTGCCAGTAGTATAGGAGCGGGGGGCCGGGAGACCCAGTACTTC

D: TRBD1
size: -
J: TRBJ2-7
V: TRBV4-2
CDR3: CASSQERTGVYEQYF
DNA: TGTGCCAGCAGCCAAGAAAGAACAGGGGTGTACGAGCAGTACTTC

D: -
size: -
J: TRBJ1-3
V: TRBV28
CDR3: CASSSLAGGNTIYF
DNA: TGTGCCAGCAGTTCGCTAGCAGGCGGAAACACCATATATTTT

D: TRBD1
size: -
J: TRBJ2-5
V: TRBV5-1
CDR3: CASSLAWTGSQETQYF
DNA: TGCGCCAGCAGCTTGGCCTGGACAGGGAGCCAAGAGACCCAGTACTTC

D: -
size: once
J: TRBJ2-5
V: TRBV2
CDR3: CASSEGLLGTQYF
DNA: TGTGCCAGCAGTGAAGGATTGCTCGGGACCCAGTACTTC

D: TRBD1
size: -
J: TRBJ1-2
V: TRBV15
CDR3: CATSRDPEQGGGYTF
DNA: TGTGCCACCAGCAGAGATCCAGAACAGGGGGGAGGCTACACCTTC

D: -
size: -
J: TRBJ1-4
V: TRBV28
CDR3: CASRLLTGHSEKLFF
DNA: TGTGCCAGCAGACTACTGACAGGACATAGTGAAAAACTGTTTTTT

D: TRBD1
size: -
J: TRBJ1-2
V: TRBV7-2
CDR3: CASYPGTGAYGYTF
DNA: TGTGCCAGCTACCCCGGGACAGGAGCCTATGGCTACACCTTC

D: TRBD1
size: -
J: TRBJ1-1
V: TRBV30
CDR3: CASGTGDFGEAFF
DNA: TGTGCCTCCGGGACAGGGGACTTTGGTGAAGCTTTCTTT

D: -
size: -
J: TRBJ2-7
V: TRBV6-5
CDR3: CASSSDRTTYEQYF
DNA: TGTGCCAGCAGTTCCGACAGAACAACCTACGAGCAGTACTTC

D: -
size: -
J: TRBJ2-2
V: TRBV5-1
CDR3: CASSFQASVGELFF
DNA: TGCGCCAGCAGCTTTCAGGCGTCCGTCGGGGAGCTGTTTTTT

D: -
size: once
J: TRBJ2-2
V: TRBV5-1
CDR3: CASSLASGIGTGELFF
DNA: TGCGCCAGCAGCTTGGCCTCGGGTATTGGCACCGGGGAGCTGTTTTTT